The present entry profiles one T cell receptor (beta chain) with its context. CDR3 length equals 14 residues. The germline V gene has CDR1 SEHNR and CDR2 FQNEAQ (reference sequence). V lost 4 bases and J 0 bases, leaving 7 bases between the germline ends. Profiled with immunoSEQ multiplex PCR; TCRdb holds only in-frame clones, not every one. The data show 55,000 to 75,000 clones, around 87% seen once. These data come from a study of technical replicates of blood from several donors. Sequencing input: PBMCs. The chain has TRBV7-9 and TRBJ1-5; D is ambiguous. The sequence was obtained from a human donor in good health. Some clones in this sample may be carry-over from other donors' samples. CDR3 loop: CASSSVYSNQPQHF. Written as DNA, the CDR3 is TGTGCCAGCAGCTCCGTCTATAGCAATCAGCCCCAGCATTTT.